The 22 T cell receptor beta chains below come from one sample, sequenced in a study of blood T cells in healthy people across ages. With a J-beta primer mix and a sample-barcoded 5' primer, a second PCR ran about 7 to 11 cycles. From the 5' RACE reads, TCRdb called clonotypes with MiXCR, one entry per CDR3 protein. In the table there are some 1.8 million distinct CDR3 sequences, approximately 39% of which are singletons. Sequencing input: blood. These TCRs come from a human donor in good health.

This clonotype was observed a single time. A read error may explain this, as a much larger clone is one base away. The V call is TRBV29-1, the J call TRBJ2-1; 10 bases line up with TRBD1. Germline V gene lookup returns CDR1 SQVTM and CDR2 ANQGSEA. There are 13 residues in the CDR3. V lost 4 bases to trimming and J lost 8 bases; unmatched junction nucleotides: 5. This CDR3 is CSVGVTGGYEQFF. The DNA of the CDR3 is TGCAGCGTTGGAGTGACAGGGGGCTATGAGCAGTTCTTC.

In its sample, this clonotype was seen a few times. This sequence joins TRBV5-4 and TRBJ2-3, with D possibly TRBD1 on 5 matching bases. Trimming removed 4 bases from V and 4 bases from J, with 10 bases in between. This CDR3 contains 13 residues. The germline gives CDR1 SGHNT, CDR2 YYREEE (reference sequence). CDR3 protein: CASSGAFPDTQYF. In nucleotides, the CDR3 is TGTGCCAGCAGCGGGGCCTTCCCAGATACGCAGTATTTT. The whole variable domain, filled in from reference TRBV5-4 and TRBJ2-3, reads ETGVTQSPTHLIKTRGQQVTLRCSSQSGHNTVSWYQQALGQGPQFIFQYYREEENGRGNFPPRFSGLQFPNYSSELNVNALELDDSALYLCASSGAFPDTQYFGPGTRLTVL.

This clonotype was found a few times. The V gene is TRBV15, the J gene TRBJ1-2; D remains ambiguous. Germline values: CDR1 LNHNV, CDR2 YYDKDF (reference sequence). The CDR3 totals 14 residues. Trimming stripped 5 bases from V and 7 bases from J, with 17 bases between. CDR3 bases: TGTGCCACCAGCTCAAGCCCCCCGCAAGGTGGCTACACCTTC. Amino acid sequence: CATSSSPPQGGYTF. The whole variable domain, filled in from reference TRBV15 and TRBJ1-2, reads DAMVIQNPRYQVTQFGKPVTLSCSQTLNHNVMYWYQQKSSQAPKLLFHYYDKDFNNEADTPDNFQSRRPNTSFCFLDIRSPGLGDTAMYLCATSSSPPQGGYTFGSGTRLTVV.

This clonotype was counted only a few times. The genes are TRBV28 and TRBJ2-7; 9 nucleotides align to TRBD1. Losses at the gene ends were 4 bases for V and 3 bases for J; bases not matched to a gene: 10. The CDR3 length is 16 residues. The germline V gene has CDR1 MDHEN and CDR2 SYDVKM. The CDR3 region has the DNA TGTGCCAGCAGTTCCCCCTTCCGGGACAGGGTCTACGAGCAGTACTTC. Protein product: CASSSPFRDRVYEQYF.

V usage is TRBV5-1 and J usage is TRBJ2-2; D gene uncertain. CDR1 SGHRS and CDR2 YFSETQ come from the germline V gene. CDR3 length: 15 amino acids. V dropped 0 bases and J dropped 5 bases, with 11 bases sitting between them. The CDR3 DNA is TGCGCCAGCAGCTTGGATAGGGCTCGGACCGGGGAGCTGTTTTTT. Its translation: CASSLDRARTGELFF.

V usage is TRBV6-2 or TRBV6-3 and J usage is TRBJ2-5; D assignment may be TRBD1 or TRBD2 (5 bases each). The CDR3 runs to 14 residues. Deletions cut 7 bases from V and 5 bases from J, with 17 bases between. Germline CDR1 is MNHEY and CDR2 is SVGEGT. The CDR3, as DNA: TGTGCCAGCAACCGAATAGGGGAGATGGAGACCCAGTACTTC. Its translation: CASNRIGEMETQYF.

This clonotype was seen a handful of times. The chain uses TRBV13 and TRBJ2-3; D remains ambiguous. The CDR3 has 14 amino acids. The germline CDR1 and CDR2 sequences are PRHDT and FYEKMQ (reference sequence). The V and J ends lost 5 bases and 0 bases respectively, with 9 bases between them. Here the CDR3 reads CASSTPDSTDTQYF. The CDR3 coding sequence is TGTGCCAGCAGCACCCCGGACAGCACAGATACGCAGTATTTT.

This clonotype has only a few counts. This sequence joins TRBV9 and TRBJ2-4; D is possibly TRBD1 (8 bases). The J call may not be correct, given that the DNA end is closer to TRBJ2-7. The CDR3 totals 14 residues. The germline CDR1 and CDR2 sequences are SGDLS and YYNGEE. The CDR3 DNA reads as TGTGCCAGCAGCCCGACAGGGGAGGGCTACGAGCAGTACTTC. This encodes CASSPTGEGYEQYF.

This clonotype was recorded many times. V and J are TRBV12-3 or TRBV12-4 and TRBJ2-7; the D is unclear. V lost 2 bases and J lost 0, with 5 bases in between. The CDR3 length is 13 residues. For the CDR3, the DNA is TGTGCCAGCAGTTTAACGGTCTCCTACGAGCAGTACTTC. It codes for CASSLTVSYEQYF.

The chain couples TRBV7-2 to TRBJ1-6; 7 bases agree with TRBD1. V lost 5 bases, J lost 0 bases, and 7 bases stayed unmatched. CDR3 length: 17 residues. CDR1 and CDR2 (germline): SGHTA, FQGNSA. The DNA of the CDR3 is TGTGCCAGCAGCCTCGGACAGGAGAGCTCCTATAATTCACCCCTCCACTTT. Its protein product is CASSLGQESSYNSPLHF.

This clonotype was counted a few times. This chain uses TRBV28 with TRBJ1-2; D possibly corresponds to TRBD1 (5 bases). The CDR3 has 13 residues. The V gene lost 10 bases and the J gene lost 4 bases, with 16 bases spanning the gap. Germline loops: CDR1 MDHEN, CDR2 SYDVKM. CDR3 amino acids: CATAQTAFYGYTF. The CDR3 DNA reads as TGTGCCACCGCCCAGACAGCCTTCTATGGCTACACCTTC.

The chain combines TRBV3-1 with TRBJ2-4; D is unclear. The assigned J gene may be wrong: the sequence end matches TRBJ2-7 better. CDR3 length: 13 residues. Germline values: CDR1 LGHDT, CDR2 YNNKEL (reference sequence). CDR3 bases: TGTGCCAGCAGCCAAGATACCCCCCACGAGCAGTACTTC. Amino acids: CASSQDTPHEQYF.

The chain has TRBV20-1 and TRBJ1-1; maybe TRBD1 (5 bases). From germline, CDR1 is DFQATT and CDR2 SNEGSKA (reference sequence). The V end was cut by 0 bases, the J end by 5 bases, with 10 bases between. This CDR3 has 13 amino acids. This chain's CDR3 is CSAREGTWTEAFF. The DNA of the CDR3 is TGCAGTGCTAGAGAAGGGACGTGGACTGAAGCTTTCTTT.

The rearrangement uses TRBV6-1 and TRBJ1-2; no reliable D call. The germline V and J ends were trimmed by 7 bases and 1 base, with 16 bases remaining between them. CDR3 length: 15 residues. Germline V gives CDR1 MNHNS, CDR2 SASEGT. CDR3 protein: CASTLQPDGNYGYTF. The DNA of the CDR3 is TGTGCCAGCACCCTACAACCGGACGGTAACTATGGCTACACCTTC.

The chain recombines TRBV4-2 with TRBJ2-7; D ambiguous. The V end lost 0 bases, the J end lost 3 bases, and 12 bases lay between the germline ends. Germline V gene data show CDR1 as LGHNA and CDR2 as YNFKEQ. CDR3 size: 15 residues. The CDR3 loop reads CASSQERSKSYEQYF. The CDR3, as DNA: TGTGCCAGCAGCCAAGAAAGGTCAAAGAGCTACGAGCAGTACTTC.

The chain couples TRBV29-1 to TRBJ1-1; D is unresolved. Trimming shortened V by 5 bases and J by 5 bases, and 15 bases separated the two germline ends. Germline V gives CDR1 SQVTM, CDR2 ANQGSEA. The CDR3 sequence is 13 residues long. The DNA of the CDR3 is TGCAGCGTTTCCTCGTTCGTAGGGACTGAAGCTTTCTTT. Its protein is CSVSSFVGTEAFF. The full variable domain, its missing parts supplied by reference TRBV29-1 and TRBJ1-1, is SAVISQKPSRDICQRGTSLTIQCQVDSQVTMMFWYRQQPGQSLTLIATANQGSEATYESGFVIDKFPISRPNLTFSTLTVSNMSPEDSSIYLCSVSSFVGTEAFFGQGTRLTVV.

This clonotype has a handful of counts. The V and J genes are TRBV7-2 and TRBJ1-1; maybe TRBD1 (5 bases). The germline CDR1 and CDR2 sequences are SGHTA and FQGNSA. Trimming cost V 0 bases and J 10 bases, with 15 bases left between them. The CDR3 extends over 14 amino acids. Here the CDR3 DNA reads TGTGCCAGCAGCTTAGCGCTTAGGCAGGGACGAGCTTTCTTT. Translation: CASSLALRQGRAFF.

The rearrangement joins TRBV12-3 or TRBV12-4 to TRBJ1-1; D is unclear. The CDR3 has 12 residues. V was cut by 4 bases and J by 8 bases, with 11 bases left in between. Here the CDR3 reads CASSSMMWEAFF. In nucleotides, the CDR3 is TGTGCCAGCAGTTCCATGATGTGGGAAGCTTTCTTT.

This clonotype was seen only a few times. The V and J genes are TRBV4-3 and TRBJ1-2; TRBD1 matches 8 bases. The ends lost 1 base at V and 7 bases at J; junction bases unmatched: 8. The V gene's germline CDR1 is LGHNA and CDR2 YSLEER. The CDR3 contains 15 residues. CDR3 DNA: TGCGCCAGCAGCCAAGTACGGACAGGGTGGAGTGGCTACACCTTC. Protein: CASSQVRTGWSGYTF.

The chain carries TRBV5-1 and TRBJ1-2, with TRBD1 as a possible D gene (6 bases). This CDR3 is 16 amino acids long. V dropped 4 bases and J dropped 5 bases, with 21 bases sitting between them. The germline CDR1 and CDR2 sequences are SGHRS and YFSETQ. The CDR3 nucleotides read TGCGCCAGCAGCATTGATGGCCGGGACATACTTTATGGCTACACCTTC. Protein product: CASSIDGRDILYGYTF.

The chain uses TRBV7-9 and TRBJ1-1, with D possibly TRBD1 on 5 matching bases. The V end was cut by 3 bases, the J end by 1 base, with 12 bases between. The CDR3 loop spans 15 amino acids. The germline gives CDR1 SEHNR, CDR2 FQNEAQ (reference sequence). CDR3 residues: CASSFTETGNTEAFF. DNA of the CDR3: TGTGCCAGCAGCTTTACGGAAACAGGGAACACTGAAGCTTTCTTT.

The rearrangement uses TRBV7-8 and TRBJ2-1; D is undetermined. Germline V lookup: CDR1 SGHVS, CDR2 FQNEAQ. The CDR3 is 18 residues long. The V gene lost 0 bases and the J gene lost 0 bases, with 15 bases spanning the gap. In nucleotides, the CDR3 is TGTGCCAGCAGCTTAGCTCCACCCTTCGGAAGCTCCTACAATGAGCAGTTCTTC. It translates to CASSLAPPFGSSYNEQFF.